This passage covers 12 T cell receptor beta chains from one sample sequenced in a study of blood T cell repertoires in COVID-19. Sequencing used immunoSEQ multiplex PCR; TCRdb keeps in-frame clones, though not all of them. The data show 49,000 or so clones, over 80% seen once. The specimen sequenced was peripheral blood. The receptor source for this set is a man aged 50-60 years with acute or convalescent COVID-19.

J is TRBJ1-6 and V is TRBV19; 8 bases map to TRBD1. This CDR3 is built from 19 residues. Losses at the gene ends were 4 bases for V and 2 bases for J; bases not matched to a gene: 13. The V gene's germline CDR1 is LNHDA and CDR2 SQIVND (reference sequence). In DNA, the CDR3 is TGTGCCAGTAGTACCACAGGGGGTTGGCCATTAACCTATAATTCACCCCTCCACTTT. This sequence encodes CASSTTGGWPLTYNSPLHF.

This clone was observed a few times. The chain links TRBV6-5 to TRBJ2-5; a weak D match, TRBD2 (5 bases). Germline CDR1 and CDR2: MNHEY and SVGAGI. This CDR3 spans 12 amino acids. V lost 6 bases and J lost 5, with 10 bases in between. The CDR3 sequence: CASRTGKETQYF. The CDR3 DNA follows: TGTGCCAGCAGGACGGGGAAGGAGACCCAGTACTTC.

V gene TRBV24-1 combines with J gene TRBJ2-1; TRBD2 is a possible D gene (6 bases). The CDR3 spans 16 residues. Trimming took off 0 bases at V and 7 bases at J, with 15 bases between the two ends. CDR1 is KGHDR and CDR2 is SFDVKD in the germline V gene. The CDR3 loop reads CATSDLQGGTINEQFF. For the CDR3, the DNA is TGTGCCACCAGTGATTTGCAGGGAGGCACGATTAATGAGCAGTTCTTC.

The rearrangement joins TRBV7-9 to TRBJ2-1, with TRBD1 matching over 8 bases. Unmatched junction bases numbered 0, after V lost 4 bases and J lost 10 bases. Germline V gene sequence: CDR1 SEHNR, CDR2 FQNEAQ (reference sequence). CDR3 length: 11 amino acids. For the CDR3, the DNA is TGTGCCAGCAGCTGGACAGGGGAGCAGTTCTTC. Translating gives CASSWTGEQFF.

The chain uses TRBV7-2 and TRBJ2-2; D gene ambiguous. Germline CDR1 is SGHTA and CDR2 is FQGNSA. V dropped 1 base and J dropped 6 bases, with 12 bases sitting between them. CDR3 length: 15 amino acids. The CDR3 sequence is CASSLVDVEAGELFF. In DNA, the CDR3 is TGTGCCAGCAGCTTAGTCGATGTAGAGGCCGGGGAGCTGTTTTTT.

The genes are TRBV5-5 and TRBJ2-7; 7 nucleotides align to TRBD1. From germline, CDR1 is SGHKS and CDR2 YYEKEE (reference sequence). With V trimmed by 1 base and J by 3 bases, 7 bases remained unmatched. CDR3 length equals 15 residues. The CDR3, as DNA: TGTGCCAGCAGCTTGATCGAGGGGGCGAACTACGAGCAGTACTTC. Translated, it gives CASSLIEGANYEQYF.

V is TRBV4-3 and J is TRBJ2-5; a possible D gene is TRBD2 (5 bases). V shed 0 bases and J shed 5 bases, with 16 bases lying between them. The CDR3 sequence is 16 residues long. Germline CDR1 LGHNA, CDR2 YSLEER. In nucleotides, the CDR3 is TGCGCCAGCAGCCAAGATATCGGGAAAAAGTCTGAGACCCAGTACTTC. Translating it yields CASSQDIGKKSETQYF.

This chain connects TRBV5-4 to TRBJ2-2, with 12 bases aligning to TRBD1. V lost 4 bases to trimming and J lost 6 bases; unmatched junction nucleotides: 10. In germline, CDR1 is SGHNT, CDR2 YYREEE (reference sequence). This CDR3 spans 17 amino acids. CDR3 in amino acids: CASSTPWGTGGSGELFF. In DNA, the CDR3 is TGTGCCAGCAGCACCCCTTGGGGGACAGGGGGCTCCGGGGAGCTGTTTTTT.

The chain employs TRBV23-1 and TRBJ1-4; tentative D call: TRBD1 (6 bases). TRBV23-1 carries the ORF label, with uncertain function. The V gene lost 6 bases and the J gene lost 4 bases, with 21 bases spanning the gap. The CDR3 has 17 residues. The DNA of the CDR3 is TGCGCCAGCAGACGTACAGGGCCCTTCACCTTTAATGAAAAACTGTTTTTT. As protein: CASRRTGPFTFNEKLFF.

This clone was observed a single time. J is TRBJ2-5 and V is TRBV5-1; 9 bases line up with TRBD1. CDR3 length: 14 amino acids. The V segment lost 7 bases and the J segment 5 bases; nucleotides outside the gene matches: 9. Germline V gene lookup returns CDR1 SGHRS and CDR2 YFSETQ. CDR3 sequence reads: CASSTGGLGETQYF. The CDR3 nucleotides read TGCGCCAGCTCGACAGGGGGACTTGGGGAGACCCAGTACTTC. The complete variable domain, with remaining parts taken from reference TRBV5-1 and TRBJ2-5, reads KAGVTQTPRYLIKTRGQQVTLSCSPISGHRSVSWYQQTPGQGLQFLFEYFSETQRNKGNFPGRFSGRQFSNSRSEMNVSTLELGDSALYLCASSTGGLGETQYFGPGTRLLVL.

V is TRBV11-1 and J is TRBJ1-1; tentative D call: TRBD1 (5 bases). CDR3 size: 15 residues. Between the trimmed V and J ends, which lost 1 base and 1 base, there was a span of 10 bases. Germline assignment: CDR1 SGHAT and CDR2 FQDESV (reference sequence). The CDR3 bases are TGTGCCAGCAGCTTAGATTCAGGGCGGAACACTGAAGCTTTCTTT. Translation gives CASSLDSGRNTEAFF.

V gene TRBV12-3 or TRBV12-4 combines with J gene TRBJ1-2; 8 bases line up with TRBD1. V was pared by 2 bases and J by 5 bases, with 1 base of the junction left unmatched. CDR3 length: 13 amino acids. CDR3 residues: CASSLQGAYGYTF. The CDR3 DNA reads TGTGCCAGCAGTTTACAGGGGGCTTATGGCTACACCTTC.